This TCR beta chain appears in the sequencing data of a study of T cell responses to AZD1222 COVID-19 vaccine. Clones were sequenced by immunoSEQ multiplex PCR, and TCRdb holds only the in-frame ones, with some missing. The table shows 89,000 or so clones, with 80% to 90% occurring only once. Between the trimmed V and J ends, which lost 0 bases and 10 bases, there was a span of 13 bases. The germline gives CDR1 SGHTA, CDR2 FQGNSA. The CDR3 has 15 amino acids. This chain joins TRBV7-2 and TRBJ1-6, with D tentatively TRBD1 (5 bases). This TCR was sampled from an adult in good health. This sample comprised peripheral blood, obtained on day 0 of AZD1222 vaccination. The CDR3 nucleotides read TGTGCCAGCAGCTTAGCCGGGGCTATGGGGTCACCCCTCCACTTT. Amino acids: CASSLAGAMGSPLHF.